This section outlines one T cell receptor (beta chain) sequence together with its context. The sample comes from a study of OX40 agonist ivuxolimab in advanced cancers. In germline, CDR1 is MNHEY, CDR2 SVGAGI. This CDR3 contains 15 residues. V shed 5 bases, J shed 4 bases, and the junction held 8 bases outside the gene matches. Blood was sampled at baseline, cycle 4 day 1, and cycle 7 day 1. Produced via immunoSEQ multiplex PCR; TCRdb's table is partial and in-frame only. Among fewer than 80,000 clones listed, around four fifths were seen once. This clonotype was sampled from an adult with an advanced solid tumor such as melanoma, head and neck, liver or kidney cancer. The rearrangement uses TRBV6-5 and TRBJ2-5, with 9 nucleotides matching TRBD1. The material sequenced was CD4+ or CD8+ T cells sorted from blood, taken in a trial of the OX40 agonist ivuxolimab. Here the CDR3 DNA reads TGTGCCAGCAGTCACCGGGACAGGGTCCCAGAGACCCAGTACTTC. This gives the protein CASSHRDRVPETQYF.